A single sample gave rise to the 27 T cell receptor beta chains below, sequenced in a study of cytotoxic CD8 clonotypes in ibrutinib-treated CLL. The table came from immunoSEQ multiplex PCR; TCRdb's copy has only in-frame clones and leaves some out. There are about 300,000 clones in the sample; approximately 76% occur only once, and about 5.3% lies in the top ten. The sequences come from PBMCs, collected at disease progression, from a patient treated with ibrutinib. The origin of the receptors is a human donor with chronic lymphocytic leukemia.

The V gene is TRBV4-3, the J gene TRBJ1-2; D gene ambiguous. CDR3 length: 13 amino acids. Deletions cut 4 bases from V and 2 bases from J, with 8 bases between. Germline CDR1 reads LGHNA; CDR2 reads YSLEER. DNA for the CDR3: TGCGCCAGCAGCCTTACGGGGAACTATGGCTACACCTTC. Translating gives CASSLTGNYGYTF.

This clone has more than one count but fewer than ten. CDR3 DNA sequence: TGTGCCAGTAGTATGGCGCCCCCGGGACTAGCGGGAGGTAAATGGAGGAACGAGCAGTACTTC. Residues: CASSMAPPGLAGGKWRNEQYF. This chain joins TRBV19 and TRBJ2-7; TRBD2 agrees at 15 bases. The germline gives CDR1 LNHDA, CDR2 SQIVND (reference sequence). The trim removed 3 bases at V and 5 bases at J, leaving 20 bases unmatched. The CDR3 extends over 21 amino acids.

This chain joins TRBV10-3 and TRBJ1-1, with TRBD1 matching over 8 bases. The V gene end was trimmed by 5 bases and the J gene end by 1 base; junction bases not matched to a gene: 6. This CDR3 has 15 residues. Germline lookup yields CDR1 ENHRY and CDR2 SYGVKD. CDR3 protein: CAISIRQGRNTEAFF. CDR3 nucleotide sequence: TGTGCCATCAGTATCCGACAGGGGAGGAACACTGAAGCTTTCTTT.

The V and J genes are TRBV6-5 and TRBJ2-1, with D perhaps matching TRBD2 (6 bases). CDR3 length equals 14 residues. Trimming shortened V by 6 bases and J by 6 bases, and 15 bases separated the two germline ends. Looked up from germline, CDR1 is MNHEY and CDR2 is SVGAGI. The CDR3 loop reads CASSYKGRLNEQFF. The CDR3, as DNA: TGTGCCAGCAGCTACAAGGGGAGGCTCAATGAGCAGTTCTTC.

This rearrangement joins TRBV28 to TRBJ2-2; no clear D gene. Trimming pared 3 bases from V and 0 bases from J, leaving 8 bases between. Germline CDR1 and CDR2: MDHEN and SYDVKM. This CDR3 contains 15 residues. CDR3 residues: CASSFSLPNTGELFF. The CDR3 DNA reads as TGTGCCAGCAGTTTTTCCCTACCGAACACCGGGGAGCTGTTTTTT.

This sequence joins TRBV5-1 and TRBJ2-3; no clear D. V shed 7 bases and J shed 2 bases, with 8 bases lying between them. CDR1 is SGHRS and CDR2 is YFSETQ in the germline V gene. This CDR3 spans 12 amino acids. Here the CDR3 DNA reads TGCGCCAGCGCTCAACACACAGATACGCAGTATTTT. Protein: CASAQHTDTQYF.

The rearrangement links TRBV4-1 to TRBJ1-3; a weak D match, TRBD1 (6 bases). Trimming took 3 bases from V and 4 from J, leaving 13 bases between them. The CDR3 length is 15 residues. Germline V lookup: CDR1 MGHRA, CDR2 YSYEKL. Written as DNA, the CDR3 is TGCGCCAGCAGCCAGAGCAGGGGATACGGAAACACCATATATTTT. Translated: CASSQSRGYGNTIYF.

The chain uses TRBV19 and TRBJ2-5; maybe TRBD1 (5 bases). V was trimmed by 3 bases and J by 5 bases, leaving 13 bases between them. This CDR3 is 14 amino acids long. Germline V gene lookup returns CDR1 LNHDA and CDR2 SQIVND (reference sequence). The CDR3 bases are TGTGCCAGTAGTATCATAGGGGCAGGGGAGACCCAGTACTTC. This encodes CASSIIGAGETQYF.

This clone was seen more than once but under ten times. The rearrangement joins TRBV11-2 to TRBJ2-3; D gene uncertain. The germline CDR1 and CDR2 sequences are SGHAT and FQNNGV. The CDR3 length is 12 residues. The V end was cut by 3 bases, the J end by 4 bases, with 5 bases between. The CDR3 spells CASSFTADTQYF. CDR3 nucleotide sequence: TGTGCCAGCAGCTTTACGGCAGATACGCAGTATTTT.

This rearrangement joins TRBV6-5 to TRBJ1-2; TRBD1 aligns across 8 bases. Losses at the gene ends were 5 bases for V and 1 base for J; bases not matched to a gene: 6. The germline V gene has CDR1 MNHEY and CDR2 SVGAGI. The CDR3 is made up of 15 amino acids. In nucleotides, the CDR3 is TGTGCCAGCAGTGGACAGGGTGCCGGTAACTATGGCTACACCTTC. Translating gives CASSGQGAGNYGYTF.

V gene TRBV10-3 combines with J gene TRBJ2-3, with D tentatively TRBD1 (6 bases). Germline lookup yields CDR1 ENHRY and CDR2 SYGVKD. There are 17 residues in the CDR3. With 2 bases removed from V and 0 bases from J, the gap between germline ends came to 15 bases. CDR3 bases: TGTGCCATCAGTGAGCGACAGGTTCTCTCTAGCACAGATACGCAGTATTTT. Translating it yields CAISERQVLSSTDTQYF.

The chain employs TRBV5-1 and TRBJ1-1, with no clear D. The V end was cut by 0 bases, the J end by 5 bases, with 8 bases between. In germline, CDR1 is SGHRS, CDR2 YFSETQ. There are 13 residues in the CDR3. Here the CDR3 DNA reads TGCGCCAGCAGCTTGGATGGGTCTACTGAAGCTTTCTTT. This codes for CASSLDGSTEAFF. Filled out from reference TRBV5-1 and TRBJ1-1, the complete variable domain reads KAGVTQTPRYLIKTRGQQVTLSCSPISGHRSVSWYQQTPGQGLQFLFEYFSETQRNKGNFPGRFSGRQFSNSRSEMNVSTLELGDSALYLCASSLDGSTEAFFGQGTRLTVV.

This sequence joins TRBV15 and TRBJ2-1, with 11 bases fitting TRBD1. The trim removed 0 bases at V and 15 bases at J, leaving 7 bases unmatched. There are 14 residues in the CDR3. Germline V gives CDR1 LNHNV, CDR2 YYDKDF (reference sequence). This CDR3 is CATSRDRGQGGPFF. The CDR3 bases are TGTGCCACCAGCAGAGATCGGGGACAGGGGGGTCCGTTCTTC.

The chain carries TRBV18 and TRBJ2-1; 10 positions agree with TRBD2. This CDR3 has 15 residues. Germline CDR1 reads KGHSH; CDR2 reads LQKENI. V was pared by 3 bases and J by 5 bases, with 4 bases of the junction left unmatched. CDR3 DNA sequence: TGTGCCAGCTCACCGGTAGCGGGAGGAAACAATGAGCAGTTCTTC. Translating gives CASSPVAGGNNEQFF.

This clone was detected only a few times. The chain has TRBV7-3 and TRBJ1-2; possible D gene TRBD1, 5 bases. The V gene's germline CDR1 is SGHTA and CDR2 FQGTGA. The CDR3 has 15 residues. Deletions cut 4 bases from V and 7 bases from J, with 19 bases between. CDR3 loop: CASSSPGTPEIGYTF. In DNA form, the CDR3 reads TGTGCCAGCAGCTCTCCAGGGACGCCGGAGATTGGCTACACCTTC.

The CDR3 DNA is TGTGCCAGTAGTACAACAGGGTGGGAGACCCAGTACTTC. Protein: CASSTTGWETQYF. V usage is TRBV19 and J usage is TRBJ2-5; perhaps TRBD1 as D (6 bases). Trimming removed 4 bases from V and 5 bases from J, with 11 bases in between. The CDR3 runs to 13 residues. Germline V CDR1 and CDR2: LNHDA, SQIVND (reference sequence).

The genes are TRBV7-2 and TRBJ1-2; D remains ambiguous. Per germline, CDR1 SGHTA and CDR2 FQGNSA. The CDR3 sequence is 14 residues long. V lost 1 base and J 2 bases, leaving 8 bases between the germline ends. CDR3 bases: TGTGCCAGCAGCTTAGGTCACAGAAACTATGGCTACACCTTC. Its translation is CASSLGHRNYGYTF.

This chain uses TRBV5-6 with TRBJ2-7; 7 nucleotides align to TRBD1. Germline CDR1 and CDR2: SGHDT and YYEEEE. With V trimmed by 3 bases and J by 7 bases, 4 bases remained unmatched. The CDR3 runs 12 residues. The CDR3, as DNA: TGTGCCAGCAGCTCGACAGGGCGGGAGCAGTACTTC. It is translated as CASSSTGREQYF.

This sequence joins TRBV5-1 and TRBJ1-2, with 8 bases identical to TRBD1. V dropped 0 bases and J dropped 4; count of bases not matched to a gene: 5. In germline, CDR1 is SGHRS, CDR2 YFSETQ. The length of the CDR3 is 15 residues. The chain's CDR3 is CASSLDTGQGYGYTF. DNA of the CDR3: TGCGCCAGCAGCTTGGACACAGGACAGGGCTATGGCTACACCTTC.

The chain is built from TRBV6-4 and TRBJ2-1, with D unclear. V lost 4 bases and J 7 bases, leaving 11 bases between the germline ends. Looked up from germline, CDR1 is MRHNA and CDR2 is SNTAGT. The CDR3 contains 13 residues. CDR3 nucleotide sequence: TGTGCCAGCAGTGCCCATCTGGGGAATGAGCAGTTCTTC. Translating gives CASSAHLGNEQFF.

This sequence joins TRBV27 and TRBJ2-7; 12 bases map to TRBD2. The CDR3 length is 17 residues. Per germline, CDR1 MNHEY and CDR2 SMNVEV (reference sequence). V shed 7 bases, J shed 4 bases, and the junction held 14 bases outside the gene matches. The CDR3 DNA is TGTGCCAGCACCTCCCGCCGAGGACTAGCGGGGATTTACGAGCAGTACTTC. Translation gives CASTSRRGLAGIYEQYF.

This clone was counted between two and nine times. This chain joins TRBV5-4 and TRBJ2-6; TRBD2 matches at 8 bases. V dropped 6 bases and J dropped 0; count of bases not matched to a gene: 14. Germline CDR1 SGHNT, CDR2 YYREEE (reference sequence). The CDR3 is 19 residues long. CDR3 sequence (DNA): TGTGCCAGCACCCTTCTGGCCCGGGGGGGTAGCTCTGGGGCCAACGTCCTGACTTTC. It specifies CASTLLARGGSSGANVLTF.

The chain has TRBV2 and TRBJ1-5; no firm D call. The V gene's germline CDR1 is SNHLY and CDR2 FYNNEI. The V gene lost 3 bases and the J gene lost 0 bases, with 6 bases spanning the gap. The CDR3 is 14 residues long. The CDR3 DNA is TGTGCCAGCAGTGACTTTAATAGCAATCAGCCCCAGCATTTT. It is translated as CASSDFNSNQPQHF.

The rearrangement joins TRBV7-6 to TRBJ2-1; D unresolved. CDR1 and CDR2 (germline): SGHVS, FNYEAQ. This CDR3 region has 15 residues. V was shortened by 1 base and J by 4 bases, with 11 bases between the two germline ends. CDR3 in DNA: TGTGCCAGCAGCTTAGATAGTAGTGGATACAATGAGCAGTTCTTC. This translates into CASSLDSSGYNEQFF.

J is TRBJ2-1 and V is TRBV6-5; possible D gene TRBD2, 6 bases. The germline V gene encodes CDR1 MNHEY and CDR2 SVGAGI. The CDR3 is made up of 11 amino acids. V was shortened by 6 bases and J by 12 bases, with 12 bases between the two germline ends. The CDR3 nucleotides are TGTGCCAGCAGCTTCGGACTATTGCAGTTCTTC. Translated, it gives CASSFGLLQFF.

As regards this clone: A much bigger clone sits one base away, suggesting this may be a read error. The sample contains more than one DNA sequence encoding this CDR3. This rearrangement joins TRBV19 to TRBJ1-2, with 9 positions matching TRBD1. The CDR3 consists of 14 residues. Germline CDR1 and CDR2: LNHDA and SQIVND (reference sequence). V gave up 7 bases and J gave up 1 base; unmatched junction bases: 4. Written as DNA, the CDR3 is TGTGCCAGTACCCGGACAGGGGTTAACTATGGCTACACCTTC. As protein: CASTRTGVNYGYTF.

J is TRBJ2-5 and V is TRBV5-1; perhaps TRBD1 as D (6 bases). V was clipped by 0 bases and J by 2 bases, with 14 bases between them. Germline V gives CDR1 SGHRS, CDR2 YFSETQ. This CDR3 contains 16 residues. The CDR3 region is CASSLVSGQQQETQYF. In DNA, the CDR3 is TGCGCCAGCAGCTTGGTCTCTGGACAGCAACAAGAGACCCAGTACTTC.